These 28 T cell receptor beta chains originate from one sample sequenced in a study of Tregs in tolerant kidney transplant recipients. Generated by immunoSEQ multiplex PCR, the TCRdb table keeps only in-frame clones and is missing some. The sample yields about 73,000 clones, 95% to 98% seen once. The source material was CD4+ T cells from blood, sampled before the transplant. These TCRs come from a human donor who received a combined kidney and bone marrow transplant.

J is TRBJ1-1 and V is TRBV10-3; 9 bases agree with TRBD1. The CDR3 is 15 amino acids. V shed 7 bases and J 0 bases; nucleotides not matched to a gene: 6. CDR1 and CDR2 (germline): ENHRY, SYGVKD. The CDR3 reads CAINSQGAMNTEAFF. The DNA for the CDR3 is TGTGCCATCAATTCACAGGGGGCCATGAACACTGAAGCTTTCTTT.

The chain carries TRBV10-3 and TRBJ2-3; 11 positions agree with TRBD2. CDR1 and CDR2 from the germline V gene are ENHRY and SYGVKD. Trimming took 8 bases from V and 0 from J; bases not matched to a gene: 4. The CDR3 is made up of 15 amino acids. CDR3 DNA sequence: TGTGCCATCGGCCGACTAGCGGGGAGCACAGATACGCAGTATTTT. Protein product: CAIGRLAGSTDTQYF.

This clone was counted once. The chain carries TRBV27 and TRBJ1-2; 8 bases map to TRBD1. Germline V gives CDR1 MNHEY, CDR2 SMNVEV (reference sequence). The CDR3 is made up of 14 amino acids. J lost 6 bases, V lost 2 bases, and 5 bases had no gene match. CDR3 protein: CASSLRTGNNGYTF. The DNA for the CDR3 is TGTGCCAGCAGTTTACGGACAGGGAATAATGGCTACACCTTC.

The chain combines TRBV6-1 with TRBJ2-5; perhaps TRBD2 as D (5 bases). Germline lookup yields CDR1 MNHNS and CDR2 SASEGT. This CDR3 has 15 residues. V was pared by 1 base and J by 2 bases, with 11 bases between. The CDR3 nucleotides are TGTGCCAGCAGTGAAGGGGCTAGCCTACAAGAGACCCAGTACTTC. Its translation is CASSEGASLQETQYF.

V gene TRBV14 combines with J gene TRBJ2-2; D gene unclear. V was cut by 4 bases and J by 1 base, with 4 bases left in between. The CDR3 consists of 13 residues. The germline CDR1 and CDR2 sequences are SGHDN and FVKESK. In nucleotides, the CDR3 is TGTGCCAGCAGCCCGAGGAACACCGGGGAGCTGTTTTTT. It codes for CASSPRNTGELFF.

The chain uses TRBV5-1 and TRBJ1-1; D ambiguous. Germline values: CDR1 SGHRS, CDR2 YFSETQ. Trimming stripped 2 bases from V and 2 bases from J, with 10 bases between. CDR3 size: 14 residues. The chain's CDR3 is CASSFNILNTEAFF. CDR3 nucleotide sequence: TGCGCCAGCAGCTTTAACATTCTCAACACTGAAGCTTTCTTT.

This clone was counted a single time. This sequence joins TRBV4-3 and TRBJ2-5, with D possibly matching TRBD2 (7 bases). This CDR3 has 18 residues. V was clipped by 1 base and J by 4 bases, with 22 bases between them. The germline V gene has CDR1 LGHNA and CDR2 YSLEER. The CDR3 region is CASSQVAGAGVGRETQYF. The CDR3 DNA is TGCGCCAGCAGCCAAGTGGCGGGGGCGGGAGTGGGGAGAGAGACCCAGTACTTC.

The genes are TRBV30 and TRBJ1-3; maybe TRBD1 (6 bases). The germline CDR1 and CDR2 sequences are GTSNPN and SVGIG (reference sequence). This CDR3 contains 15 residues. The V gene lost 0 bases and the J gene lost 0 bases, with 9 bases spanning the gap. The CDR3 sequence: CAWSVRRGSGNTIYF. CDR3 sequence (DNA): TGTGCCTGGAGTGTACGCAGGGGCTCTGGAAACACCATATATTTT.

This clone came up once. This chain uses TRBV5-5 with TRBJ2-3; D gene uncertain. The V and J ends lost 2 bases and 0 bases respectively, with 10 bases between them. The CDR3 is 15 residues long. Germline assignment: CDR1 SGHKS and CDR2 YYEKEE (reference sequence). The CDR3 nucleotides are TGTGCCAGCAGCTTCTGGGCAGTTAGCACAGATACGCAGTATTTT. Its protein is CASSFWAVSTDTQYF.

This chain uses TRBV7-5 with TRBJ2-1; the D segment call TRBD1 is taken from the table without a DNA check. TRBV7-5 has pseudogene status. This CDR3 is built from 15 residues. CDR3 sequence: CVRSSRAEGVNEQFF. The CDR3 DNA is TGTGTCAGAAGCTCCCGGGCCGAGGGGGTCAATGAGCAGTTCTTC.

CDR3 sequence (DNA): TGTGCCACCAGCAGAGGGGACAGGGATAATTCACCCCTCCACTTT. Amino acids: CATSRGDRDNSPLHF. The chain is built from TRBV15 and TRBJ1-6; 9 positions agree with TRBD1. Germline V gene lookup returns CDR1 LNHNV and CDR2 YYDKDF (reference sequence). V dropped 1 base and J dropped 5; count of bases not matched to a gene: 0. The CDR3 loop spans 15 amino acids.

CDR3 loop: CASSLVGGRAAQYF. Written as DNA, the CDR3 is TGTGCCAGCAGCTTAGTCGGCGGGAGGGCCGCGCAGTATTTT. The chain recombines TRBV11-2 with TRBJ2-3; 9 nucleotides agree with TRBD2. J gave up 10 bases and V 1 base, and 6 bases lay outside the gene matches. CDR3 size: 14 residues. CDR1 and CDR2 (germline): SGHAT, FQNNGV. Looking up the rest from reference TRBV11-2 and TRBJ2-3 gives the full variable domain: EAGVAQSPRYKIIEKRQSVAFWCNPISGHATLYWYQQILGQGPKLLIQFQNNGVVDDSQLPKDRFSAERLKGVDSTLKIQPAKLEDSAVYLCASSLVGGRAAQYFGPGTRLTVL.

The V and J genes are TRBV5-4 and TRBJ1-5; D is undetermined. The germline V gene has CDR1 SGHNT and CDR2 YYREEE (reference sequence). Trimming left V 5 bases short and J 9 bases short, with 15 bases between. The CDR3 runs 13 residues. CDR3 nucleotide sequence: TGTGCCAGCAGTGAACAGTCTTCGCGGCCCCAGCATTTT. Translation: CASSEQSSRPQHF.

V usage is TRBV29-1 and J usage is TRBJ1-1; D call uncertain. The CDR3 runs 13 residues. V was cut by 5 bases and J by 3 bases, with 13 bases left in between. CDR1 is SQVTM and CDR2 is ANQGSEA in the germline V gene. The CDR3 DNA reads TGCAGCGTTTCAAGTGGGCCGTACACTGAAGCTTTCTTT. Translating gives CSVSSGPYTEAFF.

V is TRBV4-2 and J is TRBJ2-3, with D perhaps TRBD2 (6 bases). V shed 3 bases and J shed 0 bases, with 16 bases lying between them. The CDR3 contains 17 residues. Germline values: CDR1 LGHNA, CDR2 YNFKEQ. CDR3 amino acids: CASSHVLADSSTDTQYF. The CDR3 DNA reads TGTGCCAGCAGCCATGTCTTAGCGGATTCTAGCACAGATACGCAGTATTTT.

The chain combines TRBV10-3 with TRBJ1-2; tentative D call: TRBD1 (6 bases). The germline V and J ends were trimmed by 9 bases and 3 bases, with 11 bases remaining between them. The germline gives CDR1 ENHRY, CDR2 SYGVKD. This CDR3 has 12 amino acids. The CDR3 reads CAIRGGDYGYTF. The CDR3 DNA reads TGTGCCATACGAGGGGGAGACTATGGCTACACCTTC.

The chain has TRBV18 and TRBJ1-1, with D hard to call. The CDR3 runs to 15 residues. Deletions cut 3 bases from V and 0 bases from J, with 11 bases between. Looked up from germline, CDR1 is KGHSH and CDR2 is LQKENI. CDR3 region: CASSPNREMNTEAFF. CDR3 bases: TGTGCCAGCTCACCTAATCGGGAGATGAACACTGAAGCTTTCTTT.

The chain combines TRBV9 with TRBJ1-2; D is perhaps TRBD1 (5 bases). The V gene lost 0 bases and the J gene lost 8 bases, with 17 bases spanning the gap. The CDR3 has 15 amino acids. The germline V gene has CDR1 SGDLS and CDR2 YYNGEE. The CDR3 reads CASSVDPGEALGYTF. CDR3 nucleotide sequence: TGTGCCAGCAGCGTAGACCCGGGGGAAGCGCTGGGCTACACCTTC.

This chain links TRBV5-1 with TRBJ2-3, with 7 bases fitting TRBD1. CDR3 length: 14 amino acids. Germline CDR1 is SGHRS and CDR2 is YFSETQ. The trim removed 2 bases at V and 2 bases at J, leaving 2 bases unmatched. The CDR3 protein is CASSFGTVTDTQYF. Here the CDR3 DNA reads TGCGCCAGCAGCTTTGGGACAGTCACAGATACGCAGTATTTT.

The CDR3 sequence is CASSFQRGRDEQFF. In DNA, the CDR3 is TGTGCCAGCAGCTTCCAGCGGGGGAGGGATGAGCAGTTCTTC. The J gene is TRBJ2-1, the V gene TRBV7-9; 8 bases align to TRBD2. This CDR3 region has 14 residues. V was pared by 3 bases and J by 8 bases, with 6 bases of the junction left unmatched. In germline, CDR1 is SEHNR, CDR2 FQNEAQ (reference sequence).

This chain links TRBV4-3 with TRBJ2-5, with D possibly TRBD2 on 5 matching bases. This CDR3 is built from 16 residues. Germline V gene lookup returns CDR1 LGHNA and CDR2 YSLEER. Trimming left V 1 base short and J 3 bases short, with 15 bases between. The CDR3 DNA sequence: TGCGCCAGCAGCCAAGTTCGCGGGTCTTATAAAGAGACCCAGTACTTC. It encodes CASSQVRGSYKETQYF.

This clone was found once. The chain employs TRBV28 and TRBJ1-1, with a weak D call TRBD1 (5 bases). Germline lookup yields CDR1 MDHEN and CDR2 SYDVKM. The CDR3 extends over 15 amino acids. Between the trimmed V and J ends, which lost 4 bases and 4 bases, there was a span of 16 bases. Here the CDR3 reads CASSSGAGSSTEAFF. CDR3 coding DNA: TGTGCCAGCAGTTCCGGGGCCGGGAGTTCCACTGAAGCTTTCTTT.

The rearrangement uses TRBV18 and TRBJ1-1, with D perhaps TRBD1 (6 bases). From germline, CDR1 is KGHSH and CDR2 LQKENI. The CDR3 spans 13 residues. V gave up 1 base and J gave up 5 bases, with 8 bases separating them. CDR3 sequence (DNA): TGTGCCAGCTCACCACACAGGGATACTGAAGCTTTCTTT. This translates into CASSPHRDTEAFF.

The chain joins TRBV27 to TRBJ2-2, with 8 positions matching TRBD2. This CDR3 comprises 15 residues. Looked up from germline, CDR1 is MNHEY and CDR2 is SMNVEV (reference sequence). J was trimmed by 6 bases and V by 2 bases; bases with no gene match: 5. The CDR3 loop is CASSLAGGVSGELFF. CDR3 DNA: TGTGCCAGCAGTTTAGCGGGGGGCGTCTCCGGGGAGCTGTTTTTT.

The chain is built from TRBV11-3 and TRBJ2-7; 7 bases are shared with TRBD2. The CDR3 loop spans 15 amino acids. V shed 1 base and J 2 bases; nucleotides not matched to a gene: 5. Germline assignment: CDR1 SGHNT and CDR2 YENEEA. CDR3 sequence: CASSLGLAETYEQYF. In DNA form, the CDR3 reads TGTGCCAGCAGCTTAGGTCTAGCGGAAACCTACGAGCAGTACTTC.

This chain uses TRBV7-2 with TRBJ2-3, with a possible D match to TRBD1 (6 bases). The germline V gene encodes CDR1 SGHTA and CDR2 FQGNSA. The V end was cut by 1 base, the J end by 6 bases, with 11 bases between. CDR3 length: 14 residues. The CDR3 DNA reads as TGTGCCAGCAGCTTAGTTGGGGACAAGGATACGCAGTATTTT. It yields the protein CASSLVGDKDTQYF.

This chain connects TRBV6-5 to TRBJ2-5; no reliable D call. Germline V gene sequence: CDR1 MNHEY, CDR2 SVGAGI. V gave up 4 bases and J gave up 0 bases, with 12 bases separating them. CDR3 size: 15 residues. The CDR3 spells CASSSFGLHQETQYF. For the CDR3, the DNA is TGTGCCAGCAGTTCGTTTGGGCTGCACCAAGAGACCCAGTACTTC.

The V call is TRBV30, the J call TRBJ1-2; weak D call: TRBD1 (6 bases). Deletions cut 1 base from V and 8 bases from J, with 17 bases between. CDR3 size: 14 residues. In germline, CDR1 is GTSNPN, CDR2 SVGIG (reference sequence). The CDR3 bases are TGTGCCTGGAGTGAAACAGGGATTCAACTCGGCTACACCTTC. Translated, it gives CAWSETGIQLGYTF.